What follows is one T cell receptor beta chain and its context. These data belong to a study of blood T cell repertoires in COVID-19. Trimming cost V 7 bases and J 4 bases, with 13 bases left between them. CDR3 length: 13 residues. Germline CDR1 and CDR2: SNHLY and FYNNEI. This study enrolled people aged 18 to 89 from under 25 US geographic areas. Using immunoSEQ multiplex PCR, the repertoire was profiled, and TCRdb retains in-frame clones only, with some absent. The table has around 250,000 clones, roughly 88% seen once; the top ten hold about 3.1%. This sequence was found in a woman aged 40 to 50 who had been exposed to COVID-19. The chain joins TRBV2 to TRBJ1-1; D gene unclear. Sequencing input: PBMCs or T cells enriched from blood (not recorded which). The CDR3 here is CASKWEDLTEAFF. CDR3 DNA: TGTGCCAGCAAGTGGGAGGATCTCACTGAAGCTTTCTTT.